Below, 25 T cell receptor beta chains from the same sample are listed, as sequenced in a study of high-grade serous ovarian cancer treatment subgroups. The tumor samples were collected prior to definitive surgery or chemotherapy. Method: immunoSEQ multiplex PCR; TCRdb's copy keeps in-frame clones and lacks some. The sample includes 25,000 to 30,000 clones, around 80% of them seen just once. Sequencing used tumor tissue. These receptors originate from a human donor with high-grade serous ovarian cancer.

CDR3 DNA: TGCGCCAGCAGCTTGCTGTCTACCTACGAGCAGTACTTC. Amino acids: CASSLLSTYEQYF. The rearrangement joins TRBV5-1 to TRBJ2-7; D remains ambiguous. Germline V gene lookup returns CDR1 SGHRS and CDR2 YFSETQ. Between the trimmed V and J ends, which lost 1 base and 2 bases, there was a span of 7 bases. The CDR3 sequence is 13 residues long.

A few counts support this clone. V is TRBV11-2 and J is TRBJ2-1; 8 nucleotides line up with TRBD1. Per germline, CDR1 SGHAT and CDR2 FQNNGV. With V trimmed by 5 bases and J by 9 bases, 12 bases remained unmatched. CDR3 length equals 15 residues. The CDR3 protein is CASSPSAGQVFEQFF. Written as DNA, the CDR3 is TGTGCCAGCAGCCCGAGCGCGGGACAGGTGTTTGAGCAGTTCTTC.

The chain employs TRBV30 and TRBJ2-7; the match to TRBD1 covers 11 bases. Germline CDR1 GTSNPN, CDR2 SVGIG (reference sequence). The CDR3 is made up of 15 amino acids. V lost 4 bases to trimming and J lost 5 bases; unmatched junction nucleotides: 10. CDR3 sequence: CAWTKTRDRGDEQYF. The CDR3 DNA reads as TGTGCCTGGACTAAGACCCGGGACAGGGGGGACGAGCAGTACTTC.

The rearrangement uses TRBV5-1 and TRBJ1-6; no clear D gene. With 0 bases removed from V and 5 bases from J, the gap between germline ends came to 9 bases. The germline V gene encodes CDR1 SGHRS and CDR2 YFSETQ. The length of the CDR3 is 15 residues. CDR3 sequence: CASSLEGVDNSPLHF. CDR3 DNA sequence: TGCGCCAGCAGCTTGGAAGGCGTAGATAATTCACCCCTCCACTTT.

This clone was observed a single time. The V call is TRBV28, the J call TRBJ1-2; maybe TRBD1 (5 bases). V lost 3 bases, J lost 2 bases, and 7 bases lay in between. Germline values: CDR1 MDHEN, CDR2 SYDVKM. The CDR3 contains 13 residues. The CDR3: CASSLWGNYGYTF. DNA of the CDR3: TGTGCCAGCAGTTTGTGGGGCAACTATGGCTACACCTTC.

The V and J genes are TRBV5-6 and TRBJ2-7; 8 bases line up with TRBD2. Germline assignment: CDR1 SGHDT and CDR2 YYEEEE. V gave up 0 bases and J gave up 0 bases; unmatched junction bases: 8. This CDR3 region has 17 residues. The CDR3 here is CASSLGRAGVFSYEQYF. CDR3 in DNA: TGTGCCAGCAGCTTGGGGAGAGCGGGAGTTTTCTCCTACGAGCAGTACTTC.

The table lists this clone with a count of one. The chain joins TRBV6-5 to TRBJ2-7, with D possibly being TRBD1 (6 bases). The V end was cut by 6 bases, the J end by 4 bases, with 10 bases between. CDR3 length equals 12 residues. From germline, CDR1 is MNHEY and CDR2 SVGAGI. This CDR3 reads CASRTDRYEQYF. CDR3 DNA sequence: TGTGCCAGCAGGACGGACAGATACGAGCAGTACTTC.

This clone was recorded a few times. V gene TRBV29-1 combines with J gene TRBJ2-2, with no clear D. The CDR3 consists of 12 residues. V was shortened by 5 bases and J by 1 base, with 5 bases between the two germline ends. CDR1 is SQVTM and CDR2 is ANQGSEA in the germline V gene. The DNA for the CDR3 is TGCAGCGTTATATTGAACACCGGGGAGCTGTTTTTT. Translating gives CSVILNTGELFF.

As DNA, the CDR3 is TGTGCCAGCAGCGTCGGGACAGGGGTCCTCCAAGAGACCCAGTACTTC. It codes for CASSVGTGVLQETQYF. The rearrangement links TRBV9 to TRBJ2-5; 10 bases align to TRBD1. Looked up from germline, CDR1 is SGDLS and CDR2 is YYNGEE. Trimming cost V 2 bases and J 1 base; bases outside gene matches: 5. The CDR3 loop spans 16 amino acids.

This clone showed up just once. This chain joins TRBV19 and TRBJ2-2; possible D gene TRBD2, 5 bases. Trimming cost V 10 bases and J 7 bases, with 10 bases left between them. The germline V gene has CDR1 LNHDA and CDR2 SQIVND (reference sequence). This CDR3 spans 11 amino acids. CDR3 in DNA: TGTGCCATTAAGGGAGTCGGGGAGCTGTTTTTT. Translated: CAIKGVGELFF.

In this sample, this clone turned up a few times. This sequence joins TRBV29-1 and TRBJ1-1; TRBD1 might be the D (5 bases). Germline V lookup: CDR1 SQVTM, CDR2 ANQGSEA. CDR3 length: 15 residues. The V and J ends lost 0 bases and 3 bases respectively, with 14 bases between them. The CDR3 nucleotides are TGCAGCGTTGAAGATCTTGGGCAGGGCTACACTGAAGCTTTCTTT. The encoded protein is CSVEDLGQGYTEAFF.

This clone was observed a handful of times. This sample also contains other DNA sequences that code for the same CDR3. The genes are TRBV19 and TRBJ1-1, with D hard to call. The CDR3 length is 16 residues. CDR1 LNHDA and CDR2 SQIVND come from the germline V gene (reference sequence). The V and J ends lost 1 base and 1 base respectively, with 13 bases between them. The CDR3 sequence is CASSIGTGGGNTEAFF. CDR3 DNA: TGTGCCAGTAGTATAGGGACGGGCGGAGGGAACACTGAAGCTTTCTTT.

V and J are TRBV29-1 and TRBJ2-5; tentatively, D is TRBD1 (6 bases). The J call could be wrong; TRBJ2-7 is a better fit for the DNA end. The CDR3 is made up of 16 amino acids. CDR1 is SQVTM and CDR2 is ANQGSEA in the germline V gene. CDR3 nucleotide sequence: TGCAGCGTCGCACAGGAAGCCGGGACAAGGAAGTACGAGCAGTACTTC. Residues: CSVAQEAGTRKYEQYF.

The genes are TRBV6-6 and TRBJ1-2; 7 bases are a match to TRBD1. Germline assignment: CDR1 MNHNY and CDR2 SVGAGI (reference sequence). Trimming took 6 bases from V and 5 from J; bases not matched to a gene: 3. The CDR3 has 12 residues. CDR3 in amino acids: CASSGQEYGYTF. The CDR3 nucleotides read TGTGCCAGCAGCGGACAGGAGTATGGCTACACCTTC.

The chain employs TRBV21-1 and TRBJ1-5; the table's D call TRBD1 went unverified against the DNA. TRBV21-1 is given as a pseudogene. The CDR3 is made up of 20 amino acids. The CDR3 is CASSKEGQWGMIYSNQPQHF. In nucleotides, the CDR3 is TGTGCCAGCAGCAAAGAGGGACAGTGGGGGATGATTTATAGCAATCAGCCCCAGCATTTT.

This chain links TRBV27 with TRBJ2-7, with 11 bases matching TRBD2. Germline values: CDR1 MNHEY, CDR2 SMNVEV (reference sequence). The ends lost 6 bases at V and 5 bases at J; junction bases unmatched: 6. The CDR3 length is 14 residues. The CDR3 bases are TGTGCCAGCAGCCTGACTAGCGGGGTCCACGAGCAGTACTTC. Its protein product is CASSLTSGVHEQYF.

The chain employs TRBV6-5 and TRBJ2-5, with a weak D call TRBD1 (5 bases). V lost 6 bases and J 6 bases, leaving 11 bases between the germline ends. The CDR3 contains 12 residues. CDR1 is MNHEY, CDR2 SVGAGI, per germline. The CDR3: CASSSTAKTQYF. The CDR3 region has the DNA TGTGCCAGCAGCTCGACAGCAAAGACCCAGTACTTC.

This clone was seen only a few times. This rearrangement joins TRBV29-1 to TRBJ1-5; D remains unclear. Trimming took 6 bases from V and 7 from J, leaving 16 bases between them. CDR1 and CDR2 from the germline V gene are SQVTM and ANQGSEA. The CDR3 is 13 residues long. The CDR3 region is CSVLPDLGQPQHF. CDR3 nucleotides: TGCAGCGTGCTTCCAGACCTCGGACAGCCCCAGCATTTT. Based on the CDR3 plus reference TRBV29-1 and TRBJ1-5, the full variable domain is SAVISQKPSRDICQRGTSLTIQCQVDSQVTMMFWYRQQPGQSLTLIATANQGSEATYESGFVIDKFPISRPNLTFSTLTVSNMSPEDSSIYLCSVLPDLGQPQHFGDGTRLSIL.

The chain combines TRBV19 with TRBJ1-1; D possibly corresponds to TRBD1 (5 bases). Deletions cut 7 bases from V and 7 bases from J, with 16 bases between. CDR3 length: 13 amino acids. Looked up from germline, CDR1 is LNHDA and CDR2 is SQIVND (reference sequence). The CDR3 protein is CASKPQRGIEAFF. The CDR3 DNA follows: TGTGCCAGTAAACCCCAAAGGGGCATTGAAGCTTTCTTT.

The table lists this clone with a count of one. The chain carries TRBV12-5 and TRBJ1-5; 7 nucleotides agree with TRBD1. This CDR3 comprises 12 residues. The junction had 3 bases not matched to a gene; V was cut back by 2 bases and J by 11 bases. The germline V gene encodes CDR1 LGHNT and CDR2 FRNRAP. The CDR3 DNA follows: TGTGCTAGTGGTTTGCTAGGGGGCACCCAGCATTTT. Its translation is CASGLLGGTQHF. The variable domain in full, with the rest retrieved from reference TRBV12-5 and TRBJ1-5, is DARVTQTPRHKVTEMGQEVTMRCQPILGHNTVFWYRQTMMQGLELLAYFRNRAPLDDSGMPKDRFSAEMPDATLATLKIQPSEPRDSAVYFCASGLLGGTQHFGDGTRLSIL.

The V gene is TRBV7-5, the J gene TRBJ1-5; TRBD1, as called in the table, went unchecked against the DNA. TRBV7-5 is labeled a pseudogene. The CDR3 has 16 amino acids. The CDR3 coding sequence is TGTCCCCACCCTAGGGGGGGACAGGTTAGCAATCAGCCCCAGCATTTT. It encodes CPHPRGGQVSNQPQHF.

The chain has TRBV11-2 and TRBJ2-5, with 10 bases that match TRBD2. V was pared by 3 bases and J by 3 bases, with 1 base of the junction left unmatched. The CDR3 is made up of 14 amino acids. Germline-derived CDR1 and CDR2 are SGHAT and FQNNGV. Here the CDR3 reads CASSFTSGKETQYF. Here the CDR3 DNA reads TGTGCCAGCAGCTTTACTAGCGGGAAAGAGACCCAGTACTTC. The full variable domain, in which reference TRBV11-2 and TRBJ2-5 provide the parts outside the CDR3, is EAGVAQSPRYKIIEKRQSVAFWCNPISGHATLYWYQQILGQGPKLLIQFQNNGVVDDSQLPKDRFSAERLKGVDSTLKIQPAKLEDSAVYLCASSFTSGKETQYFGPGTRLLVL.

The gene calls are TRBV6-5 and TRBJ2-2; a possible D gene is TRBD1 (6 bases). The V and J ends lost 2 bases and 3 bases respectively, with 7 bases between them. The CDR3 spans 14 residues. Germline V gene data show CDR1 as MNHEY and CDR2 as SVGAGI. As DNA, the CDR3 is TGTGCCAGCAGTTACGAGGGGGACACCGGGGAGCTGTTTTTT. Translated: CASSYEGDTGELFF.

The genes are TRBV11-3 and TRBJ2-2; D remains ambiguous. Deletions cut 5 bases from V and 7 bases from J, with 11 bases between. The CDR3 is 13 residues long. Germline V gene lookup returns CDR1 SGHNT and CDR2 YENEEA. The CDR3 here is CASSPFANGELFF. The CDR3, as DNA: TGTGCCAGCAGCCCCTTCGCCAACGGGGAGCTGTTTTTT. Combining the CDR3 with reference TRBV11-3 and TRBJ2-2 gives the whole variable domain EAGVVQSPRYKIIEKKQPVAFWCNPISGHNTLYWYLQNLGQGPELLIRYENEEAVDDSQLPKDRFSAERLKGVDSTLKIQPAELGDSAVYLCASSPFANGELFFGEGSRLTVL.

The chain carries TRBV9 and TRBJ1-1, with a weak D call TRBD1 (5 bases). The CDR3 is 15 amino acids. Per germline, CDR1 SGDLS and CDR2 YYNGEE. Trimming pared 4 bases from V and 1 base from J, leaving 14 bases between. CDR3 protein: CASSNSPGPNTEAFF. For the CDR3, the DNA is TGTGCCAGCAGCAACTCTCCGGGACCGAACACTGAAGCTTTCTTT.